Each of the 10 T cell receptor beta chains below was sequenced from the same sample in a study of shared clonotypes between healthy human individuals (dated by TCRdb to about 2020). Libraries were prepared through the immunoSEQ multiplex PCR assay. TCRdb mirrors the immuneACCESS table, restricted to in-frame sequences. Some clones are absent from its copies; in checked studies, under half trace to an unresolved V gene, and the reason for the others is unknown. For this sample the table gives 800,000 to 1,200,000 clones, of which around 78% were detected only once. Together, the top ten hold around 0.47% of the sample. Sequencing used memory CD4+ T cells from PBMCs. Reading the label with the study, this specimen's cell subset or site is: CD45RA-negative fraction. The receptors shown here come from a man between 18 and 29 years old in good health. Some clones in this sample may be carry-over from other donors' samples.

The rearrangement joins TRBV5-1 to TRBJ2-7; TRBD1 matches 9 bases. Germline assignment: CDR1 SGHRS and CDR2 YFSETQ. The CDR3 runs to 15 residues. Trimming cost V 2 bases and J 5 bases; bases outside gene matches: 8. The CDR3 bases are TGCGCCAGCAGCTTCTTAAGGACAGGGGTGGACGAGCAGTACTTC. Amino acid sequence: CASSFLRTGVDEQYF.

This CDR3 reads CASTPQGGPTEAFF. The DNA for the CDR3 is TGTGCCAGTACCCCTCAGGGGGGGCCCACTGAAGCTTTCTTT. This chain joins TRBV19 and TRBJ1-1, with 7 bases aligning to TRBD1. The CDR3 runs 14 residues. J lost 4 bases, V lost 7 bases, and 9 bases had no gene match. CDR1 and CDR2 (germline): LNHDA, SQIVND (reference sequence).

This clone was counted a single time. The chain recombines TRBV10-3 with TRBJ1-1; no clear D. This CDR3 region has 13 residues. CDR1 is ENHRY, CDR2 SYGVKD, per germline. V was clipped by 10 bases and J by 3 bases, with 15 bases between them. CDR3 sequence reads: CATRSDGYTEAFF. The CDR3 bases are TGTGCCACACGATCTGACGGTTACACTGAAGCTTTCTTT.

V usage is TRBV2 and J usage is TRBJ2-7; tentatively, D is TRBD1 or TRBD2 (5 bases each). The CDR3 totals 13 residues. Per the germline V gene, CDR1 is SNHLY and CDR2 is FYNNEI. The chain's CDR3 is CAGRQGTVGEQYF. CDR3 coding DNA: TGTGCGGGACGGCAGGGTACAGTAGGCGAGCAGTACTTC.

The J gene is TRBJ1-1, the V gene TRBV2; D is ambiguous. Deletions cut 5 bases from V and 1 base from J, with 17 bases between. Germline CDR1 SNHLY, CDR2 FYNNEI. The length of the CDR3 is 16 residues. Written as DNA, the CDR3 is TGTGCCAGCAGTAAGGAAAACGGACGGCCGAACACTGAAGCTTTCTTT. It translates to CASSKENGRPNTEAFF.

The chain links TRBV6-1 to TRBJ1-2; 8 nucleotides agree with TRBD1. The CDR3 covers 15 residues. The germline V gene has CDR1 MNHNS and CDR2 SASEGT. Trimming removed 1 base from V and 8 bases from J; junction bases left unmatched: 9. The CDR3 reads CASSEVGTGTRGYTF. The CDR3 DNA sequence: TGTGCCAGCAGTGAAGTCGGGACAGGCACTCGAGGCTACACCTTC.

The chain combines TRBV2 with TRBJ2-4; no definite D call. This CDR3 has 15 amino acids. CDR1 is SNHLY and CDR2 is FYNNEI in the germline V gene. V shed 0 bases and J shed 0 bases, with 6 bases lying between them. The CDR3 region has the DNA TGTGCCAGCAGTGAAGCAGGGCTAGCCAAAAACATTCAGTACTTC. It specifies CASSEAGLAKNIQYF.

The chain has TRBV5-6 and TRBJ2-5, with D perhaps TRBD1 (5 bases). Matching the DNA end better, TRBJ2-7 makes the J call doubtful. The CDR3 sequence is 13 residues long. CDR1 and CDR2 from the germline V gene are SGHDT and YYEEEE. The CDR3 reads CASSFQGTYEQYF. The CDR3 DNA reads as TGTGCCAGCAGCTTTCAGGGCACCTACGAGCAGTACTTC.

The chain uses TRBV11-2 and TRBJ2-1; D gene unclear. The CDR3 covers 12 residues. Deletions cut 1 base from V and 10 bases from J, with 8 bases between. Looked up from germline, CDR1 is SGHAT and CDR2 is FQNNGV. DNA for the CDR3: TGTGCCAGCAGCTTAGTAAGCTACGAGCAGTTCTTC. It codes for CASSLVSYEQFF.

This clone was recorded a few times. The rearrangement uses TRBV6-5 and TRBJ1-2, with D unclear. This CDR3 comprises 13 residues. The V and J ends lost 7 bases and 7 bases respectively, with 16 bases between them. The germline V gene has CDR1 MNHEY and CDR2 SVGAGI. CDR3 bases: TGTGCCAGCAACCCCCGGGGAGGGAGTGGCTACACCTTC. It translates to CASNPRGGSGYTF.